This T cell receptor (beta chain) emerged from a study of Tregs in tolerant kidney transplant recipients. Across the whole study: Mixed chimerism was transient after nonmyeloablative marrow transplants from related graft donors.

As to this clone: Its antigen is not identified. The sequenced fragment ends 3 residues before the CDR3 boundary, so the rest is inferred from the germline J gene.

TCRdb's table, derived via immunoSEQ multiplex PCR, lists solely in-frame clones and lacks some. The sample yields under 2,500 clones, of which the top ten take up 17%. The CDR3 has 15 residues. J was trimmed by 4 bases and V by 2 bases; bases with no gene match: 7. Germline loops: CDR1 MDHEN, CDR2 SYDVKM. Findings and caveats of the study: No direct test of biological reproducibility was done here. For some patients, primers changed over time, blocking nucleotide-level comparison.

FACS sorting followed a 6-day coculture of CFSE-labeled recipient PBMCs with irradiated graft donor PBMCs. The chain employs TRBV28 and TRBJ1-2; 7 bases match TRBD1. The TCR comes from a human patient who received a combined kidney and bone marrow transplant. Sequences were derived from CD4+ T cells from blood cultured with allogeneic cells, sampled before the transplant. The CDR3 sequence is CASSLGGGYSYGYTF. Incomplete CDR3 DNA: TGTGCCAGCAGTTTAGGAGGGGGCTATAGCTATGGC.